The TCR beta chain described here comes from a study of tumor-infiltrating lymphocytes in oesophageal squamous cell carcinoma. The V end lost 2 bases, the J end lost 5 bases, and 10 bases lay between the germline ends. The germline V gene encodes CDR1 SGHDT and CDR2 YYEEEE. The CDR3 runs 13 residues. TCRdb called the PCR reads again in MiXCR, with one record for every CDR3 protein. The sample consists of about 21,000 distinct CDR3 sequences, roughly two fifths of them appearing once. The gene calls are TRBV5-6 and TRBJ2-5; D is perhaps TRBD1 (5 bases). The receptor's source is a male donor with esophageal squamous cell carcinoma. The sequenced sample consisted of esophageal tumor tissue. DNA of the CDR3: TGTGCCAGCAGCTTACGAGCAGGGGAGACCCAGTACTTC. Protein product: CASSLRAGETQYF.